This T cell receptor beta chain comes out of a study of siplizumab effects on memory and regulatory T cells. Findings and caveats of the study: Naive T cells apparently outstripped memory cells in diversity and seemed major alloresponse contributors. Naive-or-memory phenotypes were unassignable for roughly 75-95% of proliferating CD4+ or CD8+ clones.

The germline V and J ends were trimmed by 5 bases and 3 bases, with 15 bases remaining between them. CDR3 length: 15 residues. Germline V lookup: CDR1 ENHRY, CDR2 SYGVKD. Notes on this clone: Its matching antigen is unknown.

Sequencing used immunoSEQ multiplex PCR; TCRdb keeps in-frame clones, though not all of them. The sample has more than 90,000 clones, 80% to 95% seen once; the top ten hold more than 10%. The chain has TRBV10-3 and TRBJ2-3, with D possibly matching TRBD2 (6 bases). The sample comprised non-Treg CD4+ T cells sorted from blood. This clonotype was sampled from a human donor in good health. The CDR3 DNA reads TGTGCCATCAGTCTGGAGGGGCGGAAAACAGATACGCAGTATTTT. This sequence encodes CAISLEGRKTDTQYF.